The rows below give T cell receptor beta chains drawn from one sample of a study of blood T cells in healthy people across ages. One entry per CDR3 protein, called by TCRdb with MiXCR from the 5' RACE reads. This sample has about 1.6 million distinct CDR3 sequences, with around 35% found just once. What was sequenced was blood. The receptor source for this set is a woman aged 25-40 years in good health. Both conserved end residues are part of each CDR3. D genes are given only for firm matches. Part of the rows lack a size; the others show once, few, many or a class for expanded clones.

J gene	D gene	clone size	V gene	CDR3 protein	CDR3 DNA
TRBJ2-7	TRBD1	.	TRBV5-1	CASSRGAGGAGDEQYF	TGCGCCAGCAGCCGCGGGGCAGGGGGCGCCGGCGACGAGCAGTACTTC
TRBJ2-5	.	few	TRBV5-1	CASSSPDIEETQYF	TGCGCCAGCAGCTCACCCGACATTGAAGAGACCCAGTACTTC
TRBJ1-4	.	.	TRBV27	CASSLKYGGLGSNEKLFF	TGTGCCAGCAGTTTAAAATACGGGGGTTTGGGATCTAATGAAAAACTGTTTTTT
TRBJ1-5	.	few	TRBV28	CASKHSRGSNQPQHF	TGTGCCAGCAAGCACTCCCGCGGTAGCAATCAGCCCCAGCATTTT
TRBJ2-7	TRBD1	.	TRBV13	CASSVGQGAVYEQYF	TGTGCCAGCAGCGTGGGACAGGGTGCGGTGTACGAGCAGTACTTC
TRBJ2-1	TRBD2	.	TRBV7-7	CASSPGTSLGHGQFF	TGTGCCAGCAGCCCTGGGACTAGCTTAGGCCATGGGCAGTTCTTC
TRBJ2-1	.	.	TRBV9	CASSAPTGHSYNEQFF	TGTGCCAGCAGCGCCCCGACCGGCCACTCCTACAATGAGCAGTTCTTC
TRBJ2-6	.	.	TRBV10-3	CAISAPVRLSGANVLTF	TGTGCCATCAGTGCACCCGTAAGGCTCTCCGGGGCCAACGTCCTGACTTTC
TRBJ2-5	TRBD1	once	TRBV5-1	CASSPWQGAGETQYF	TGCGCCAGCAGCCCTTGGCAGGGGGCGGGTGAGACCCAGTACTTC
TRBJ1-5	TRBD1	.	TRBV27	CASSLFGGTGTGKNQPQHF	TGTGCCAGCAGTTTATTCGGGGGGACCGGGACAGGGAAAAATCAGCCCCAGCATTTT
TRBJ2-5	TRBD2	.	TRBV7-9	CASSKAGVGAETQYF	TGTGCCAGCAGCAAAGCGGGAGTAGGCGCGGAGACCCAGTACTTC
TRBJ2-5	TRBD2	.	TRBV20-1	CSATGTTQETQYF	TGCAGTGCTACCGGGACTACCCAAGAGACCCAGTACTTC
TRBJ1-2	TRBD1	many	TRBV29-1	CSVGTGRNYGYTF	TGCAGCGTGGGGACAGGACGAAACTATGGCTACACCTTC
TRBJ1-6	.	.	TRBV28	CASGGIGKRALHF	TGTGCCAGCGGTGGGATTGGCAAGCGGGCCCTCCACTTT
TRBJ2-5	.	.	TRBV14	CASSQPGHRETQYF	TGTGCCAGCAGCCAACCGGGACACCGGGAGACCCAGTACTTC
TRBJ2-3	TRBD2	many	TRBV29-1	CSVARGNTDTQYF	TGCAGCGTTGCGCGGGGGAACACAGATACGCAGTATTTT
TRBJ1-1	TRBD1	few	TRBV7-9	CASSLGGRQGAEAFF	TGTGCCAGCAGCTTAGGAGGGAGACAGGGCGCTGAAGCTTTCTTT
TRBJ2-7	.	few	TRBV6-6	CASSGGPSEQYF	TGTGCCAGCAGCGGGGGGCCTAGCGAGCAGTACTTC
TRBJ2-7	.	many	TRBV7-9	CASSPPAAPSYEQYF	TGTGCCAGCAGCCCCCCCGCGGCCCCCTCCTACGAGCAGTACTTC
TRBJ2-3	.	.	TRBV4-1	CASSQVSFTDTQYF	TGCGCCAGCAGCCAAGTTTCGTTCACAGATACGCAGTATTTT
TRBJ2-7	.	once	TRBV4-2	CASSQGVGPHEQYF	TGTGCCAGCAGCCAAGGGGTAGGGCCCCACGAGCAGTACTTC
TRBJ2-5	TRBD1	few	TRBV7-9	CASSLSQGAAETQYF	TGTGCCAGCAGCTTAAGTCAGGGGGCCGCGGAGACCCAGTACTTC
TRBJ2-3	TRBD2	.	TRBV7-9	CASSSLAGDGTDTQYF	TGTGCCAGCAGCTCATTAGCGGGAGACGGAACAGATACGCAGTATTTT
TRBJ1-5	.	many	TRBV20-1	CSARDQVMVGNQPQHF	TGCAGTGCTAGAGATCAAGTCATGGTCGGCAATCAGCCCCAGCATTTT
TRBJ2-5	.	.	TRBV7-2	CASGSGGGTVETQYF	TGTGCCAGCGGCTCCGGTGGCGGGACCGTAGAGACCCAGTACTTC
TRBJ1-1	.	.	TRBV7-9	CASTLSEAFF	TGTGCCAGCACCTTGTCTGAAGCTTTCTTT
TRBJ2-1	.	few	TRBV13	CASSTTGTTNNEQFF	TGTGCCAGCAGCACAACCGGGACCACCAACAATGAGCAGTTCTTC
TRBJ1-5	.	.	TRBV28	CACQGTHGQPQHF	TGTGCCTGCCAAGGGACGCACGGCCAGCCCCAGCATTTT
TRBJ2-7	.	.	TRBV7-9	CASSSTPGQLGGEQYF	TGTGCCAGCAGCTCGACACCGGGCCAACTTGGTGGCGAGCAGTACTTC
TRBJ2-1	.	few	TRBV5-1	CASSLQVSGITNEQFF	TGCGCCAGCAGCTTGCAGGTGTCAGGGATTACTAATGAGCAGTTCTTC
TRBJ1-5	.	.	TRBV15	CATSTTASLGQPQHF	TGTGCCACCAGCACGACAGCTTCGCTAGGACAGCCCCAGCATTTT
TRBJ2-1	TRBD2	few	TRBV20-1	CSARVGSGTYNEQFF	TGCAGTGCTAGAGTAGGTAGCGGGACATACAATGAGCAGTTCTTC
TRBJ2-1	.	few	TRBV4-2	CASSQISPGHLYNEQFF	TGTGCCAGCAGCCAGATTTCCCCGGGACACCTTTACAATGAGCAGTTCTTC
TRBJ2-3	.	.	TRBV9	CASSVVSAPDTQYF	TGTGCCAGCAGCGTAGTAAGCGCCCCTGATACGCAGTATTTT
TRBJ1-4	.	.	TRBV10-3	CAISQGRTNEKLFF	TGTGCCATCAGTCAGGGGAGGACTAATGAAAAACTGTTTTTT
TRBJ1-2	.	.	TRBV4-1	CASSQVGARRNGYTF	TGCGCCAGCAGCCAAGTAGGGGCTAGGCGTAATGGCTACACCTTC
TRBJ2-5	.	.	TRBV7-6	CASSLPPGRGPQETQYF	TGTGCCAGCAGCTTACCCCCCGGGCGGGGGCCCCAAGAGACCCAGTACTTC
TRBJ2-3	.	.	TRBV27	CASSFPGQSADTQYF	TGTGCCAGCAGTTTCCCCGGACAGAGCGCAGATACGCAGTATTTT
TRBJ2-3	.	.	TRBV28	CASSPGLSGSTDTQYF	TGTGCCAGCAGTCCGGGACTTTCCGGGAGTACAGATACGCAGTATTTT
TRBJ2-2	.	.	TRBV5-1	CASSLKQGDGGGLFF	TGCGCCAGCAGCTTGAAACAGGGGGACGGCGGGGGGCTGTTTTTT
TRBJ2-7	.	few	TRBV24-1	CATSDEGSYEQYF	TGTGCCACCAGTGATGAAGGCTCCTACGAGCAGTACTTC
TRBJ2-1	.	few	TRBV7-6	CASSLLAGVLNGQFF	TGTGCCAGCAGCTTACTGGCAGGGGTTCTCAATGGGCAGTTCTTC
TRBJ1-1	.	.	TRBV29-1	CSVGFMSTEAFF	TGCAGCGTTGGATTCATGAGCACTGAAGCTTTCTTT
TRBJ2-1	.	few	TRBV28	CATSRVTESEQFF	TGTGCCACCTCTCGAGTCACAGAATCCGAGCAGTTCTTC
TRBJ2-7	.	many	TRBV29-1	CSVASGSHEQYF	TGCAGCGTTGCTTCGGGGTCCCACGAGCAGTACTTC
TRBJ2-1	TRBD2	.	TRBV30	CAWETSGGVEQFF	TGTGCCTGGGAGACTAGCGGGGGGGTAGAGCAGTTCTTC
TRBJ2-7	.	many	TRBV10-3	CAIKQGGLAYEQYF	TGTGCCATCAAGCAGGGAGGCTTAGCCTACGAGCAGTACTTC
TRBJ2-1	.	.	TRBV2	CTSSEALGNEQFF	TGTACCAGCAGTGAAGCGCTTGGGAATGAGCAGTTCTTC
TRBJ2-5	.	.	TRBV9	CTSSVGGFGEQYF	TGTACCAGCAGCGTAGGTGGGTTTGGGGAGCAGTACTTC
TRBJ2-7	.	.	TRBV25-1	CASSEWLADTREQYF	TGTGCCAGCAGTGAATGGTTGGCAGATACGAGGGAGCAGTACTTC
TRBJ1-5	.	.	TRBV19	CATKHSGRSPLSNQPQHF	TGTGCCACCAAACACTCCGGGCGTTCCCCTTTGAGCAATCAGCCCCAGCATTTT
TRBJ2-1	.	many	TRBV4-1	CASSQVPGGSGQLGEQFF	TGCGCCAGCAGCCAAGTCCCGGGTGGGTCAGGACAGCTCGGTGAGCAGTTCTTC
TRBJ2-1	.	.	TRBV7-3	CASSPNQGGNEQFF	TGTGCCAGCAGCCCAAACCAGGGTGGGAATGAGCAGTTCTTC